This record concerns one T cell receptor beta chain sequence. Its antigen is not identified. According to the study, TCR beta libraries were built with iRepertoire HTBI primers and CDR3-region Arm-PCR. TCRdb processed the multiplex PCR reads anew with MiXCR; each CDR3 protein has one entry. This table has over 250,000 distinct CDR3 sequences, around 21% appearing once. Germline CDR1 is MDHEN and CDR2 is SYDVKM. The V end lost 6 bases, the J end lost 6 bases, and 12 bases lay between the germline ends. The CDR3 consists of 13 residues. The data stem from a study of regulatory T cells in long-lasting Graves disease. Overall study findings and caveats: It was possible that the small sample size reduced accuracy.

The time point is: persistent/refractory GD, antithyroid drugs over 5 years with positive TRAb. The TCR library used RNA extracted from PBMCs. EDTA tubes received around 9 milliliters of drawn peripheral blood. J is TRBJ2-1 and V is TRBV28, with D possibly being TRBD1 or TRBD2 (5 bases each). Sequencing was performed on peripheral blood mononuclear cells (PBMCs), taken when the disease was refractory, from a patient treated with antithyroid drugs. The receptor's source is a female donor with Graves disease. CDR3 amino acids: CASRRWDGNEQFF. In DNA form, the CDR3 reads TGTGCCAGCAGGAGATGGGACGGCAATGAGCAGTTCTTC.